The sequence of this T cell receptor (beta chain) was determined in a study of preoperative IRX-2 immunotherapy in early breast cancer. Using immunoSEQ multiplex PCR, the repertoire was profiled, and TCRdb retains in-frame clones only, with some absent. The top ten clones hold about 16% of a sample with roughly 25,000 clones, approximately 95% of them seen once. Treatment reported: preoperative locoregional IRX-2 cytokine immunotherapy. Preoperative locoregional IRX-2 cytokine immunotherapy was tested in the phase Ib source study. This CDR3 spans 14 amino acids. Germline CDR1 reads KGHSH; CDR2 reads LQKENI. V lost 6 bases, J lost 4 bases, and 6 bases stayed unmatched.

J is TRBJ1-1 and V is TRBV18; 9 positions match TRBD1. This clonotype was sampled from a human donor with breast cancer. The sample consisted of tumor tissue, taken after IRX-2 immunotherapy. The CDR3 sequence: CASSNRGRTTEAFF. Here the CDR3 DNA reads TGTGCCAGCTCTAACAGGGGGCGGACCACTGAAGCTTTCTTT.